This entry is about one TCR beta chain. Its specificity is not known. ViraFEST expansion of antigen-specific CD4+ T cells with viral peptide pools preceded sequencing. CD4+ T cell isolation took place after more than eight days of culture. SARS-CoV-2 infection was confirmed by PCR in the person between March and December 2020. Peptides at roughly 10 ug/ml and IL-2 at about 9.8 IU/ml were added to a few million PBMC per well. Cultures given an HIV-1 Nef peptide pool acted as the negative control. The sample is drawn from a study of vaccination effects on CD4 cells after COVID-19. General observations from the study: Marked clonal contraction of both clone types appeared late after vaccination.

Here immunoSEQ multiplex PCR was the method, and the copy in TCRdb shows in-frame clones only, minus some. The sample lists 63,000 or so clones, 73% occurring once. The sequencing here drew on CD4+ T cells from PBMCs cultured with HIV peptides, taken before COVID-19 vaccination. The subset denotes: HIV-1 Nef peptide pool negative control/reference culture. This receptor was taken from a human donor who had a prior SARS-CoV-2 infection.

The chain's CDR3 is CAAGRGVTDTQYF. CDR3 nucleotide sequence: TGTGCCGCAGGGAGGGGGGTCACAGATACGCAGTATTTT. V is TRBV7-2 and J is TRBJ2-3; D may be TRBD2 (7 bases). V gave up 11 bases and J gave up 2 bases, with 14 bases separating them. CDR1 and CDR2 from the germline V gene are SGHTA and FQGNSA. The CDR3 covers 13 residues. Supplemented by reference TRBV7-2 and TRBJ2-3, the full variable domain reads GAGVSQSPSNKVTEKGKDVELRCDPISGHTALYWYRQSLGQGLEFLIYFQGNSAPDKSGLPSDRFSAERTGGSVSTLTIQRTQQEDSAVYLCAAGRGVTDTQYFGPGTRLTVL.